The 20 T cell receptor beta chains reported below all come from one sample, sequenced in a study of PD-L1 blockade in urothelial cancer. The time point is: pretreatment peripheral blood. The assay was immunoSEQ multiplex PCR, and TCRdb's table has in-frame clones only and misses some. The data contain fewer than 100,000 clones, around 85% of them singletons. Sequencing was performed on PBMCs, taken around atezolizumab (anti-PD-L1) treatment. These receptors all stem from a man aged 40-49 years with urothelial cancer.

V usage is TRBV6-4 and J usage is TRBJ2-5; possible D gene TRBD2, 5 bases. The V end lost 3 bases, the J end lost 5 bases, and 25 bases lay between the germline ends. Germline CDR1 reads MRHNA; CDR2 reads SNTAGT. The CDR3 loop spans 18 amino acids. CDR3 in DNA: TGTGCCAGCAGTGAACTCATGGAGGTCACCCTCGGGCGGGAGACCCAGTACTTC. This encodes CASSELMEVTLGRETQYF.

This clone has a single count. The chain employs TRBV7-8 and TRBJ2-7; 7 nucleotides agree with TRBD1. Unmatched junction bases numbered 10, after V lost 2 bases and J lost 3 bases. CDR1 is SGHVS and CDR2 is FQNEAQ in the germline V gene. CDR3 length equals 16 residues. Here the CDR3 reads CASSLPNWDSYYEQYF. For the CDR3, the DNA is TGTGCCAGCAGCTTACCGAATTGGGACAGCTACTACGAGCAGTACTTC.

The gene calls are TRBV5-6 and TRBJ2-3; tentative D call: TRBD2 (5 bases). The CDR3 spans 15 residues. The germline V and J ends were trimmed by 1 base and 1 base, with 10 bases remaining between them. Germline assignment: CDR1 SGHDT and CDR2 YYEEEE. CDR3 in DNA: TGTGCCAGCAGCTTGTATAGGCGGGGCACAGATACGCAGTATTTT. Its protein product is CASSLYRRGTDTQYF. Based on the CDR3 plus reference TRBV5-6 and TRBJ2-3, the full variable domain is DAGVTQSPTHLIKTRGQQVTLRCSPKSGHDTVSWYQQALGQGPQFIFQYYEEEERQRGNFPDRFSGHQFPNYSSELNVNALLLGDSALYLCASSLYRRGTDTQYFGPGTRLTVL.

The rearrangement links TRBV29-1 to TRBJ1-2; no reliable D call. Germline CDR1 is SQVTM and CDR2 is ANQGSEA. The CDR3 length is 12 residues. With 4 bases removed from V and 4 bases from J, the gap between germline ends came to 10 bases. CDR3: CSVAQSAYGYTF. The CDR3 DNA reads as TGCAGCGTTGCGCAGTCCGCCTATGGCTACACCTTC. Together with reference TRBV29-1 and TRBJ1-2, the CDR3 gives the full variable domain: SAVISQKPSRDICQRGTSLTIQCQVDSQVTMMFWYRQQPGQSLTLIATANQGSEATYESGFVIDKFPISRPNLTFSTLTVSNMSPEDSSIYLCSVAQSAYGYTFGSGTRLTVV.

The chain uses TRBV7-2 and TRBJ1-2; TRBD1 is a possible D gene (5 bases). CDR1 SGHTA and CDR2 FQGNSA come from the germline V gene. The germline V and J ends were trimmed by 1 base and 0 bases, with 9 bases remaining between them. The CDR3 consists of 15 residues. The chain's CDR3 is CASSLGSGTNYGYTF. The CDR3 nucleotides read TGTGCCAGCAGCTTAGGGTCAGGGACTAACTATGGCTACACCTTC.

The chain has TRBV10-3 and TRBJ2-7; 10 bases line up with TRBD2. CDR3 length: 14 residues. Germline assignment: CDR1 ENHRY and CDR2 SYGVKD. The V gene end was trimmed by 9 bases and the J gene end by 2 bases; junction bases not matched to a gene: 7. Here the CDR3 reads CAMADSGGTYEQYF. CDR3 in DNA: TGTGCCATGGCGGATAGCGGGGGGACCTACGAGCAGTACTTC.

CDR3 DNA sequence: TGTGCCAGCACTCAACGGACTAGCGGGGGCCAGGAGCAGTACTTC. Translated: CASTQRTSGGQEQYF. The rearrangement links TRBV2 to TRBJ2-7; 13 positions agree with TRBD2. The CDR3 runs to 15 residues. Germline V gene sequence: CDR1 SNHLY, CDR2 FYNNEI. With 7 bases clipped from V and 7 bases from J, the junction kept 10 bases outside the gene matches.

J is TRBJ1-4 and V is TRBV5-1; D not resolved. CDR3 size: 15 residues. V lost 3 bases, J lost 8 bases, and 17 bases lay in between. Per germline, CDR1 SGHRS and CDR2 YFSETQ. The CDR3 loop is CASSSGPGPNEKLFF. The DNA of the CDR3 is TGCGCCAGCAGCTCCGGCCCAGGTCCCAACGAAAAACTGTTTTTT.

This chain joins TRBV28 and TRBJ2-7; the D gene is possibly TRBD2 (6 bases). This CDR3 has 15 amino acids. CDR1 is MDHEN and CDR2 is SYDVKM in the germline V gene. With 6 bases removed from V and 3 bases from J, the gap between germline ends came to 18 bases. The CDR3 region is CASSQRVSIYYEQYF. DNA for the CDR3: TGTGCCAGCAGCCAGCGGGTCTCAATATACTACGAGCAGTACTTC. The full variable domain, completed using reference TRBV28 and TRBJ2-7, is DVKVTQSSRYLVKRTGEKVFLECVQDMDHENMFWYRQDPGLGLRLIYFSYDVKMKEKGDIPEGYSVSREKKERFSLILESASTNQTSMYLCASSQRVSIYYEQYFGPGTRLTVT.

V usage is TRBV7-9 and J usage is TRBJ2-1, with D maybe TRBD2 (5 bases). V lost 5 bases, J lost 0 bases, and 14 bases lay in between. CDR3 size: 16 residues. From germline, CDR1 is SEHNR and CDR2 FQNEAQ (reference sequence). For the CDR3, the DNA is TGTGCCAGCAGCCCCCACCCACTAGGCTCCTACAATGAGCAGTTCTTC. Protein sequence: CASSPHPLGSYNEQFF.

This chain joins TRBV7-3 and TRBJ2-1; 9 bases map to TRBD1. V was pared by 6 bases and J by 4 bases, with 4 bases of the junction left unmatched. CDR3 size: 14 residues. Germline V gene lookup returns CDR1 SGHTA and CDR2 FQGTGA. Written as DNA, the CDR3 is TGTGCCAGCAGTCGACAGGGGGGATACAATGAGCAGTTCTTC. Its protein product is CASSRQGGYNEQFF.

V usage is TRBV5-4 and J usage is TRBJ2-7; perhaps TRBD1 as D (5 bases). V shed 2 bases and J shed 6 bases, with 9 bases lying between them. CDR1 SGHNT and CDR2 YYREEE come from the germline V gene (reference sequence). This CDR3 is 12 amino acids long. The CDR3 nucleotides read TGTGCCAGCAGCTTAGGGGTCGGCGAGCAGTACTTC. The encoded protein is CASSLGVGEQYF.

The V gene is TRBV9, the J gene TRBJ1-4; no definite D call. CDR1 and CDR2 from the germline V gene are SGDLS and YYNGEE. This CDR3 contains 12 residues. The ends were cut back, 4 bases at V and 4 bases at J, with 5 bases in the middle. In DNA form, the CDR3 reads TGTGCCAGCAGCCAGAATAATGAAAAACTGTTTTTT. Residues: CASSQNNEKLFF.

The chain uses TRBV4-1 and TRBJ2-5, with 11 bases lining up with TRBD2. The CDR3 has 17 residues. CDR1 and CDR2 from the germline V gene are MGHRA and YSYEKL. V lost 1 base, J lost 7 bases, and 11 bases stayed unmatched. CDR3 protein: CASSQGALAGGRGTQYF. The CDR3 bases are TGCGCCAGCAGCCAAGGAGCGCTAGCGGGAGGAAGGGGGACCCAGTACTTC.

The V gene is TRBV15, the J gene TRBJ2-3; maybe TRBD2 (6 bases). The V end lost 1 base, the J end lost 4 bases, and 6 bases lay between the germline ends. Germline V CDR1 and CDR2: LNHNV, YYDKDF (reference sequence). This CDR3 region has 13 residues. The CDR3 region is CATSRGEADTQYF. As DNA, the CDR3 is TGTGCCACCAGCAGAGGGGAGGCAGATACGCAGTATTTT.

The V gene is TRBV6-1, the J gene TRBJ1-5; TRBD1 matches at 7 bases. This CDR3 is 15 amino acids long. V gave up 5 bases and J gave up 6 bases; unmatched junction bases: 10. Germline values: CDR1 MNHNS, CDR2 SASEGT. The CDR3 here is CASSLDRAVLQPQHF. The CDR3 DNA reads as TGTGCCAGCAGTCTCGACAGGGCGGTACTTCAGCCCCAGCATTTT.

J is TRBJ1-1 and V is TRBV5-1; 9 bases are a match to TRBD1. CDR1 and CDR2 from the germline V gene are SGHRS and YFSETQ. The CDR3 sequence is 15 residues long. V trimming: 4 bases; J trimming: 2 bases; junction bases outside the gene matches: 6. In DNA, the CDR3 is TGCGCCAGCAGCAGGGGACAGGGAGTCAACACTGAAGCTTTCTTT. Its translation: CASSRGQGVNTEAFF.

The V and J genes are TRBV27 and TRBJ1-2; 8 nucleotides align to TRBD1. CDR3 length: 15 residues. Germline lookup yields CDR1 MNHEY and CDR2 SMNVEV (reference sequence). Losses at the gene ends were 4 bases for V and 4 bases for J; bases not matched to a gene: 8. The DNA of the CDR3 is TGTGCCAGCAGTTATGGGGACAGGCCGCTCTATGGCTACACCTTC. Translated, it gives CASSYGDRPLYGYTF.

V is TRBV28 and J is TRBJ1-5; D gene unclear. The germline V gene has CDR1 MDHEN and CDR2 SYDVKM. V lost 8 bases and J 3 bases, leaving 11 bases between the germline ends. The CDR3 is 13 residues long. Written as DNA, the CDR3 is TGTGCCAGCCGCAGACAAATCAATCAGCCCCAGCATTTT. It is translated as CASRRQINQPQHF.

The chain uses TRBV7-2 and TRBJ1-3; possible D gene TRBD1, 6 bases. The V and J ends lost 1 base and 2 bases respectively, with 9 bases between them. CDR3 length: 15 residues. The germline gives CDR1 SGHTA, CDR2 FQGNSA. The CDR3 DNA reads as TGTGCCAGCAGCTTAGTGGCAGGGGCTGGAAACACCATATATTTT. The encoded protein is CASSLVAGAGNTIYF. Full variable domain (rest looked up from reference TRBV7-2 and TRBJ1-3): GAGVSQSPSNKVTEKGKDVELRCDPISGHTALYWYRQSLGQGLEFLIYFQGNSAPDKSGLPSDRFSAERTGGSVSTLTIQRTQQEDSAVYLCASSLVAGAGNTIYFGEGSWLTVV.